What follows describes a single T cell receptor (beta chain). The antigen remains unidentified. The data belong to a study of shared clonotypes between healthy human individuals. Study-wide background: With ages of 18 to 49, the donors were two women and three men. Study-level points and caveats: The four-donor shared clonotypes exceeded non-shared clonotypes in generation probability, with non-shared ones scoring lower. It was observed that 4% to 6% of naive CD4 clonotypes were shared across a few donors.

The CDR3 consists of 14 residues. Germline V gene sequence: CDR1 SNHLY, CDR2 FYNNEI. V was pared by 4 bases and J by 2 bases, with 12 bases between. The genomic DNA of each subset was split evenly across several immunoSEQ plates. The assay was immunoSEQ multiplex PCR, and TCRdb's table has in-frame clones only and misses some. The sample records about 580,000 clones, roughly 98% being singletons. Naivety among CD8 cells was defined by CD45RO negativity and positive CCR7 selection, thereby excluding terminally differentiated effector memory CD45RA+ cells. Material: naive CD8+ T cells sorted from blood. The sequence was collected from a man in his thirties or forties in good health. J is TRBJ2-7 and V is TRBV2; no clear D gene. The CDR3 protein is CASSAAGSTYEQYF. In DNA form, the CDR3 reads TGTGCCAGCAGTGCGGCAGGATCCACCTACGAGCAGTACTTC.